Below are 11 T cell receptor beta chains sequenced from a single sample in a study of blood T cell repertoires in COVID-19. Measured with immunoSEQ multiplex PCR; TCRdb has only the in-frame clones, and not every one. The table shows 55,000 to 80,000 clones, with roughly 80% occurring only once. The sequencing sample was made of peripheral blood. Receptor source: a woman in her 70s with acute or convalescent COVID-19.

V usage is TRBV19 and J usage is TRBJ2-2; the match to TRBD2 covers 13 bases. This CDR3 has 16 amino acids. V was clipped by 6 bases and J by 4 bases; unmatched bases: 5. CDR1 is LNHDA, CDR2 SQIVND, per germline (reference sequence). This CDR3 is CASRTGLAGITGELFF. The CDR3 nucleotides read TGTGCCAGTAGGACGGGACTAGCGGGGATCACCGGGGAGCTGTTTTTT.

The chain links TRBV6-2 or TRBV6-3 to TRBJ1-1; possible D gene TRBD1, 6 bases. The CDR3 covers 14 residues. Looked up from germline, CDR1 is MNHEY and CDR2 is SVGEGT. Trimming took off 6 bases at V and 0 bases at J, with 11 bases between the two ends. The CDR3 protein is CASSSGVLNTEAFF. CDR3 nucleotides: TGTGCCAGCAGCTCAGGGGTTCTGAACACTGAAGCTTTCTTT.

The table lists this clone with a count of one. V gene TRBV12-3 or TRBV12-4 combines with J gene TRBJ1-2, with unresolved D. This CDR3 spans 13 amino acids. Trimming removed 6 bases at V and 4 bases at J, with 12 bases between. CDR3 nucleotides: TGTGCCAGCAGCCCCGCGGCTATCTATGGCTACACCTTC. Translating it yields CASSPAAIYGYTF.

The V call is TRBV19, the J call TRBJ2-2; no definite D call. Germline assignment: CDR1 LNHDA and CDR2 SQIVND (reference sequence). V lost 5 bases and J 4 bases, leaving 17 bases between the germline ends. This CDR3 region has 16 residues. The CDR3 DNA reads as TGTGCCAGTAGTGACACTTACCGTAGTCGCACCGGGGAGCTGTTTTTT. Translating it yields CASSDTYRSRTGELFF.

This clone was seen a few times. The rearrangement joins TRBV15 to TRBJ1-5; weak D call: TRBD1 (5 bases). The length of the CDR3 is 14 residues. CDR1 is LNHNV and CDR2 is YYDKDF in the germline V gene (reference sequence). V was cut by 0 bases and J by 9 bases, with 12 bases left in between. CDR3: CATSRDKGSWPQHF. Here the CDR3 DNA reads TGTGCCACCAGCAGAGATAAGGGGTCATGGCCCCAGCATTTT.

V and J are TRBV6-5 and TRBJ1-4; TRBD1 matches 10 bases. The CDR3 loop spans 14 amino acids. V was pared by 8 bases and J by 8 bases, with 8 bases of the junction left unmatched. The germline gives CDR1 MNHEY, CDR2 SVGAGI. Here the CDR3 DNA reads TGTGCCAGCTCGCCGGGACAGGGGAAGGAAAAACTGTTTTTT. It encodes CASSPGQGKEKLFF.

The genes are TRBV18 and TRBJ1-6; TRBD1 might be the D (6 bases). From germline, CDR1 is KGHSH and CDR2 LQKENI. The V gene lost 1 base and the J gene lost 5 bases, with 9 bases spanning the gap. CDR3 length: 15 residues. The CDR3 nucleotides read TGTGCCAGCTCACCACGGGGGCCTGATAATTCACCCCTCCACTTT. Amino acid sequence: CASSPRGPDNSPLHF.

This clone came up a few times. J is TRBJ2-2 and V is TRBV27; 10 bases line up with TRBD2. The V segment lost 2 bases and the J segment 4 bases; nucleotides outside the gene matches: 7. The CDR3 runs to 17 residues. The germline gives CDR1 MNHEY, CDR2 SMNVEV (reference sequence). For the CDR3, the DNA is TGTGCCAGCAGTTTAAAGCCAGCGGGAGGGGGCACCGGGGAGCTGTTTTTT. This gives the protein CASSLKPAGGGTGELFF.

This clone was recorded once. V is TRBV7-3 and J is TRBJ2-2; 7 nucleotides match TRBD1. V lost 5 bases, J lost 0 bases, and 0 bases stayed unmatched. The CDR3 covers 14 residues. Germline CDR1 SGHTA, CDR2 FQGTGA. In nucleotides, the CDR3 is TGTGCCAGCAGCAGGGGGCCGAACACCGGGGAGCTGTTTTTT. Translated, it gives CASSRGPNTGELFF.

The chain links TRBV19 to TRBJ2-7; 14 bases match TRBD2. CDR1 LNHDA and CDR2 SQIVND come from the germline V gene (reference sequence). Trimming removed 10 bases from V and 2 bases from J; junction bases left unmatched: 4. The CDR3 runs 14 residues. For the CDR3, the DNA is TGTGCCACTTCGACTAGCGGGGGGGCCTACGAGCAGTACTTC. It translates to CATSTSGGAYEQYF.

The gene calls are TRBV7-9 and TRBJ2-1, with 9 bases lining up with TRBD2. Germline CDR1 and CDR2: SEHNR and FQNEAQ (reference sequence). V shed 2 bases and J 8 bases; nucleotides not matched to a gene: 4. This CDR3 has 14 residues. The CDR3 region has the DNA TGTGCCAGCAGCTTAAGGACTAGCGACGATGAGCAGTTCTTC. As protein: CASSLRTSDDEQFF.